This T cell receptor beta chain was recovered during a study of control samples from healthy donors and cancer patients. A remark on this clone: Other nucleotide sequences in the sample specify the same CDR3.

The protocol was immunoSEQ multiplex PCR, while the TCRdb copy is restricted to in-frame clones and leaves out a portion. The sample carries about 160,000 clones, 95% to 96% recorded once. The CDR3 is made up of 14 amino acids. Germline values: CDR1 SGHTA, CDR2 FQGNSA. Trimming removed 5 bases at V and 1 base at J, with 11 bases between. The chain employs TRBV7-2 and TRBJ1-1; D remains unclear. The specimen sequenced was blood. This TCR derives from a woman aged 30 to 39 in good health. The CDR3 protein is CASSPRTGNTEAFF. In DNA form, the CDR3 reads TGTGCCAGCAGCCCACGGACGGGGAACACTGAAGCTTTCTTT.